The clone carrying this TCR beta chain showed up just a few times. As yet, its antigen is unknown. From unsorted bulk tissue weighing 20-30 mg, DNA and RNA were co-extracted. Each tumor had five separate regions sampled. Trimming took 4 bases from V and 6 from J; bases not matched to a gene: 8. CDR1 and CDR2 from the germline V gene are MDHEN and SYDVKM. The CDR3 is 17 residues long. A primer in the constant region served to generate TCR beta cDNA from about 480 ng of total RNA. It was through three nested multiplex PCR rounds of slightly modified ARM-PCR that TCR beta libraries arose. Researchers ran the first two PCR rounds for ten to eleven cycles each with TRBV1-TRBV30 forward primers and a C-beta reverse primer. A single record per CDR3 protein comes from TCRdb applying MiXCR to the multiplex PCR reads. The sample yields approximately 100,000 distinct CDR3 sequences, about 62% seen once. The data stem from a study of tumor-infiltrating lymphocytes in primary liver carcinoma. Points from the study as a whole: When set against blood, tumors had a significantly higher top-250-clone fraction (p = 0.039).

The sample taken for sequencing was liver tumor tissue from sampling region 2. Subset reported: tumor region T2, inferior pole. V gene TRBV28 combines with J gene TRBJ2-1; 14 nucleotides match TRBD2. This TCR was recovered from a woman aged 60-75 years with primary liver carcinoma and hepatitis B virus infection. Here the CDR3 DNA reads TGTGCCAGCAGTTCCCTGGGACTAGCGGGAGTCTCCAATGAGCAGTTCTTC. Amino acid sequence: CASSSLGLAGVSNEQFF.